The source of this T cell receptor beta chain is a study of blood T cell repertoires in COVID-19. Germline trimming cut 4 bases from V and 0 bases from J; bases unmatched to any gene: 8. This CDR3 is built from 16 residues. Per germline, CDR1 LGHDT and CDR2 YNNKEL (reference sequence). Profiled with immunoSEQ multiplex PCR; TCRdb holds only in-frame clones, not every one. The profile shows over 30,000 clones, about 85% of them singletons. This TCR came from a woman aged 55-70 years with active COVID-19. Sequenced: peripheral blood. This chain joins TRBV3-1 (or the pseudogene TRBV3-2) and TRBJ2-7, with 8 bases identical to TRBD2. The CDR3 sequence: CASSPGSGGPSYEQYF. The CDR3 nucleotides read TGTGCCAGCAGCCCCGGGTCGGGAGGGCCCTCCTACGAGCAGTACTTC.